The rows below give T cell receptor beta chains drawn from one sample of a study of relationships among human T cell subsets. Using its own MiXCR run on the multiplex PCR reads, TCRdb lists one record per CDR3 protein. The sample records roughly 3,000 distinct CDR3 sequences, around four fifths being singletons. Sequenced sample: total T cells sorted from blood. These receptors came from a man aged 40-55 years in good health. The CDR3 runs from the conserved cysteine through the conserved F or W. A D gene is named only where the DNA matches it firmly. Where a row states a size, it is once, few, many or the class of an expanded clone; other rows omit it.

j_call	clone_size	d_call	v_call	cdr3_aa	cdr3_nt
TRBJ2-3	.	TRBD1	TRBV11-1	CASSSRTGAFTDTQYF	TGTGCCAGCAGCTCCAGGACAGGGGCCTTCACAGATACGCAGTATTTT
TRBJ2-1	.	.	TRBV24-1	CATRGGPDEQFF	TGTGCCACCCGTGGGGGGCCTGATGAGCAGTTCTTC
TRBJ1-5	.	.	TRBV7-8	CASSLVTGFNQPQHF	TGTGCCAGCAGCTTAGTGACAGGCTTTAATCAGCCCCAGCATTTT
TRBJ2-7	few	TRBD2	TRBV10-3	CAIRGTSGKYEQYF	TGTGCCATCAGAGGGACTAGCGGGAAGTACGAGCAGTACTTC
TRBJ1-3	.	.	TRBV11-2	CASSQSQGPGNTIYF	TGTGCCAGCAGCCAATCTCAAGGTCCGGGAAACACCATATATTTT
TRBJ2-7	once	.	TRBV11-2	CASSLEVAVTYEQYF	TGTGCCAGCAGCTTAGAGGTAGCGGTGACCTACGAGCAGTACTTC
TRBJ1-2	.	.	TRBV28	CASTDTVVGYGYTF	TGTGCCAGCACCGACACGGTTGTTGGCTATGGCTACACCTTC
TRBJ2-1	.	TRBD2	TRBV29-1	CSVELGLANEQFF	TGCAGCGTTGAATTGGGACTAGCTAATGAGCAGTTCTTC
TRBJ1-5	.	.	TRBV18	CASSLARQDSNQPQHF	TGTGCCAGCTCACTCGCTCGACAGGATAGCAATCAGCCCCAGCATTTT
TRBJ2-1	.	TRBD1	TRBV25-1	CASSAGDREWDEQLF	TGTGCCAGCAGTGCAGGGGACAGGGAGTGGGATGAGCAGCTCTTC
TRBJ2-1	.	.	TRBV6-6	CASGAYYNEQFF	TGTGCCAGCGGCGCGTACTACAATGAGCAGTTCTTC
TRBJ2-5	.	.	TRBV11-2	CASSPGPKETQYF	TGTGCCAGCAGCCCGGGACCAAAAGAGACCCAGTACTTC
TRBJ2-5	.	TRBD1	TRBV27	CASSSSAQGAETQYF	TGTGCCAGCAGTTCATCAGCGCAGGGGGCGGAGACCCAGTACTTC
TRBJ1-5	once	.	TRBV12-3/TRBV12-4	CASSFYRDQPQHF	TGTGCCAGCAGTTTTTACAGGGATCAGCCCCAGCATTTT
TRBJ2-7	.	TRBD2	TRBV5-1	CASSLREGREQYF	TGCGCCAGCAGCTTACGGGAGGGCCGTGAGCAGTACTTC
TRBJ2-1	.	TRBD2	TRBV11-2	CASSFSFPGTSAHNEQFF	TGTGCCAGCAGCTTCAGTTTCCCCGGGACTAGCGCCCACAATGAGCAGTTCTTC
TRBJ1-5	.	TRBD1	TRBV19	CASRTGTGGFSNQPQHF	TGTGCCAGTAGGACCGGGACAGGAGGGTTTAGCAATCAGCCCCAGCATTTT
TRBJ1-5	.	.	TRBV27	CASSRDRTNQPQHF	TGTGCCAGCAGCCGCGACAGGACGAATCAGCCCCAGCATTTT
TRBJ2-7	once	TRBD1	TRBV28	CASSSHPGTGAKHEQYF	TGTGCCAGCAGTTCACACCCCGGGACAGGAGCGAAACACGAGCAGTACTTC
TRBJ1-1	once	TRBD1	TRBV11-2	CASSLGGTVRNTEAFF	TGTGCCAGCAGCTTAGGTGGGACAGTCAGGAACACTGAAGCTTTCTTT
TRBJ2-1	.	.	TRBV14	CASSPRRSGDSYNEQFF	TGTGCCAGCAGCCCCAGGAGGAGTGGAGACTCCTACAATGAGCAGTTCTTC
TRBJ2-3	.	.	TRBV11-3	CASSLVRTDTQYF	TGTGCCAGCAGCTTAGTCAGGACAGATACGCAGTATTTT
TRBJ1-1	.	TRBD1	TRBV20-1	CSARTTSGTGARGTEAFF	TGCAGTGCTAGAACAACTTCCGGGACAGGGGCCCGGGGTACTGAAGCTTTCTTT
TRBJ1-2	few	.	TRBV11-2	CASSLGGGVYGYTF	TGTGCCAGCAGCTTGGGCGGAGGGGTCTATGGCTACACCTTC
TRBJ2-1	.	.	TRBV7-9	CASSKAGTEYNEQFF	TGTGCCAGCAGCAAGGCGGGGACAGAATACAATGAGCAGTTCTTC
TRBJ2-5	once	.	TRBV27	CASSFRETQYF	TGTGCCAGCAGTTTTCGGGAGACCCAGTACTTC
TRBJ2-3	few	.	TRBV27	CASSLSRGTDTQYF	TGTGCCAGCAGTTTATCGCGGGGCACAGATACGCAGTATTTT
TRBJ1-1	few	TRBD1	TRBV11-3	CASTNLYRGWNTEAFF	TGTGCCAGCACCAATTTGTACAGGGGATGGAACACTGAAGCTTTCTTT
TRBJ1-1	.	.	TRBV3-1	CASSHTVGRGIMNTEAFF	TGTGCCAGCAGCCATACCGTCGGAAGGGGGATCATGAACACTGAAGCTTTCTTT
TRBJ2-3	.	TRBD2	TRBV7-9	CASSTVAGATDTQYF	TGTGCCAGCAGCACGGTAGCGGGGGCCACAGATACGCAGTATTTT
TRBJ1-5	.	.	TRBV12-3/TRBV12-4	CAGGQSNQPQHF	TGTGCCGGAGGGCAGAGCAATCAGCCCCAGCATTTT
TRBJ2-7	.	TRBD1	TRBV6-6	CASSSTGSYEQYF	TGTGCCAGCAGTTCGACAGGGTCCTACGAGCAGTACTTT
TRBJ2-1	once	.	TRBV19	CASSMNRWNEQFF	TGTGCCAGTAGTATGAACCGATGGAATGAGCAGTTCTTC
TRBJ2-3	.	.	TRBV5-1	CASSFTDTQYF	TGCGCCAGCAGCTTCACAGATACGCAGTATTTT
TRBJ2-1	.	TRBD2	TRBV4-2	CASSQDQGLGTMGNEQFF	TGTGCCAGCAGCCAAGATCAAGGACTAGGGACGATGGGCAATGAGCAGTTCTTC
TRBJ2-7	once	.	TRBV12-3/TRBV12-4	CASSFVGYEQYF	TGTGCCAGCAGTTTCGTGGGCTACGAGCAGTACTTC